The text below deals with one T cell receptor (beta chain). The target antigen is unknown. The sample originates from a study of regulatory dendritic cells for organ transplantation. Study-wide points: The authors noted considerable between-person heterogeneity in alloreactive memory CD8+ cells. The most alloreactive TCR clonotypes were found in resting memory CD8+ cells.

CFSE-labeled sorted T cells met regulatory or mature dendritic cells for roughly 5 days. V was pared by 7 bases and J by 4 bases, with 16 bases of the junction left unmatched. The CDR3 runs to 19 residues. CDR1 is SEHNR and CDR2 is FQNEAQ in the germline V gene (reference sequence). The table came from immunoSEQ multiplex PCR; TCRdb's copy has only in-frame clones and leaves some out. The sample gives 12,000 or so clones, 62% of which show up once; 1.2% is in the top ten. This clonotype originated in a human donor in good health. The V and J genes are TRBV7-9 and TRBJ2-2; 12 bases are shared with TRBD2. The sample was naive CD8+ T cells from blood cultured with dendritic cells. Subset reported: CD45RA+ naive T cells. Written as DNA, the CDR3 is TGTGCCAGCACCTTTAGTGGCCTAGCGGGGGGGCCTCTCACCGGGGAGCTGTTTTTT. Its translation: CASTFSGLAGGPLTGELFF.